This is a list of T cell receptor beta chains from one sample in a study of post-analysis software for immune sequencing data. TCRdb reprocessed the PCR reads with MiXCR, giving one entry per CDR3 protein. The sample consists of roughly 800,000 distinct CDR3 sequences, 53% of them appearing once. Input material: blood. Every receptor here comes from a girl aged 5 to 17 with multiple sclerosis. Each CDR3 is given with its conserved first and last residue. The order of the fields is V gene, J gene, D gene, clone size, CDR3 protein, CDR3 DNA. A D gene is named only where the DNA matches it firmly. Part of the rows lack a size; the others show once, few, many or a class for expanded clones.

TRBV15	TRBJ2-7	NA	NA	CATSKGGGDHSYEQYF	TGTGCCACCAGCAAAGGTGGCGGGGACCATTCCTACGAGCAGTACTTC
TRBV3-1	TRBJ2-3	NA	NA	CASSRTSDTQYF	TGTGCCAGCAGCCGCACCTCGGATACGCAGTATTTT
TRBV10-3	TRBJ1-6	NA	NA	CAISAGVLPLHF	TGTGCCATCAGTGCAGGGGTTCTACCCCTCCACTTT
TRBV28	TRBJ1-1	NA	many	CASSLLEGAFF	TGTGCCAGCAGTTTACTGGAGGGGGCTTTCTTT
TRBV7-2	TRBJ2-1	NA	NA	CASSLTSLKHEQFF	TGTGCCAGCAGCTTAACTAGTCTGAAACATGAGCAGTTCTTC
TRBV11-2	TRBJ1-4	NA	few	CASSHHATWNEKLFF	TGTGCCAGCAGCCATCACGCAACCTGGAATGAAAAACTGTTTTTT
TRBV20-1	TRBJ2-3	NA	NA	CSASMGGGGDTQYF	TGCAGTGCTAGTATGGGGGGCGGAGGAGATACGCAGTATTTT
TRBV7-9	TRBJ2-3	NA	NA	CSSMAITDTQYF	TGTTCCAGCATGGCCATTACAGATACGCAGTATTTT
TRBV10-3	TRBJ2-7	TRBD2	NA	CAISEGLAGSYEQYF	TGTGCCATCAGTGAGGGACTAGCGGGCTCCTACGAGCAGTACTTC
TRBV4-1	TRBJ2-5	TRBD2	NA	CASSQVGQLVGGWDETQYF	TGCGCCAGCAGCCAAGTTGGGCAGTTGGTGGGAGGGTGGGATGAGACCCAGTACTTC
TRBV12-3/TRBV12-4	TRBJ2-3	TRBD2	few	CASSPRGSGGASDTQYF	TGTGCCAGCAGCCCCCGGGGCAGCGGGGGGGCGTCAGATACGCAGTATTTT
TRBV7-2	TRBJ2-5	TRBD1	NA	CASRIVGRGQETQYF	TGTGCCAGCAGGATAGTGGGCAGGGGGCAAGAGACCCAGTACTTC
TRBV15	TRBJ2-1	TRBD2	NA	CATSREGRGEYNEQFF	TGTGCCACCAGCAGAGAGGGGAGGGGTGAATACAATGAGCAGTTCTTC
TRBV12-3/TRBV12-4	TRBJ2-3	TRBD2	few	CASRGGGRWNTQYF	TGTGCCAGTCGCGGGGGCGGGAGGTGGAATACGCAGTATTTT
TRBV27	TRBJ2-2	TRBD2	NA	CASSHSGGRGTGELFF	TGTGCCAGCAGTCATAGCGGGGGGCGAGGCACCGGGGAGCTGTTTTTT
TRBV20-1	TRBJ2-1	TRBD2	NA	CSASAPGGDNEQFF	TGCAGTGCTAGTGCCCCGGGAGGGGACAATGAGCAGTTCTTC
TRBV12-3/TRBV12-4	TRBJ2-7	TRBD2	few	CASSSTGTSGRIYEQYF	TGTGCCAGCAGTTCTACCGGGACTAGCGGGAGGATATACGAGCAGTACTTC
TRBV5-1	TRBJ2-7	TRBD2	NA	CASSFSGNYEQYF	TGCGCCAGCAGCTTCAGCGGGAACTACGAGCAGTACTTC
TRBV7-2	TRBJ2-7	NA	NA	CASSFRPVSYEQYF	TGTGCCAGCAGCTTCCGCCCCGTATCCTACGAGCAGTACTTC
TRBV10-3	TRBJ2-5	NA	NA	CAISKGLSEETQYF	TGTGCCATCAGCAAAGGACTATCCGAAGAGACCCAGTACTTC
TRBV5-1	TRBJ2-3	TRBD2	NA	CASSLEPTSGKTSTDTQYF	TGCGCCAGCAGCTTGGAACCGACTAGCGGGAAGACTAGCACAGATACGCAGTATTTT
TRBV9	TRBJ2-3	TRBD2	NA	CASSGRAGGPDTQYF	TGTGCCAGCAGCGGCAGAGCGGGAGGCCCAGATACGCAGTATTTT
TRBV12-3/TRBV12-4	TRBJ1-5	NA	once	CASTPLGDQPQHF	TGTGCCAGCACCCCCCTGGGGGATCAGCCCCAGCATTTT
TRBV12-3/TRBV12-4	TRBJ2-7	NA	few	CASKYTDHYEQYF	TGTGCCAGCAAATATACAGATCACTACGAGCAGTACTTC
TRBV29-1	TRBJ1-1	TRBD1	NA	CSAVRTGQLAFF	TGCAGCGCCGTCAGGACAGGGCAATTGGCTTTCTTT
TRBV5-8	TRBJ2-5	TRBD1	NA	CASSFGTGRMETQYF	TGTGCCAGCAGCTTTGGGACAGGGAGAATGGAGACCCAGTACTTC
TRBV5-6	TRBJ2-1	TRBD2	NA	CASRFRDYPSSAYNEQFF	TGTGCCAGCAGATTCCGGGACTACCCCTCGTCAGCCTACAATGAGCAGTTCTTC
TRBV20-1	TRBJ2-3	TRBD2	NA	CSAGLAGRDTQYF	TGCAGTGCGGGACTAGCGGGGCGGGATACGCAGTATTTT
TRBV25-1	TRBJ1-4	NA	few	CASSEGRRLKLFF	TGTGCCAGCAGTGAAGGAAGGCGCCTAAAACTGTTTTTT
TRBV12-3/TRBV12-4	TRBJ1-4	TRBD1	few	CASSLGVGGDGEKLFF	TGTGCCAGCAGTTTAGGGGTAGGGGGCGACGGTGAAAAACTGTTTTTT
TRBV21-1	TRBJ2-7	NA	NA	CASSKNRDRDTSSYGQYF	TGTGCCAGCAGCAAAAACCGGGACCGGGACACAAGCTCCTACGGGCAGTACTTC
TRBV2	TRBJ2-5	NA	NA	CASRKGDFQETQYF	TGTGCCAGCAGGAAGGGGGACTTCCAAGAGACCCAGTACTTC